This T cell receptor (beta chain) emerged from a study of shared clonotypes between healthy human individuals. Background on the study: Used for every donor were three CD4 naive, three CD4 memory, two CD8 naive and one CD8 memory plate. General study points: Sharing of clonotypes among donors was expected to vary with sequencing depth. Sorted-subset sequencing was shown by rarefaction to be incomplete despite large depth.

Points on this clone: Its cognate antigen is unknown.

Sequencing used immunoSEQ multiplex PCR; TCRdb keeps in-frame clones, though not all of them. The sample lists 2 million to 2.5 million clones, around 93% occurring once. Germline CDR1 and CDR2: LGHNA and YSLEER. This CDR3 is built from 14 residues. V lost 3 bases, J lost 3 bases, and 2 bases stayed unmatched. The material sequenced was naive CD4+ T cells from PBMCs. Subset indicated: CD45RA+ positively selected. The chain is built from TRBV4-3 and TRBJ2-7; 10 bases are shared with TRBD2. This receptor was taken from a young man in good health. Some clones in this sample may be carry-over from other donors' samples. In nucleotides, the CDR3 is TGCGCCAGCAGCCAGAGACTAGCGGGCTACGAGCAGTACTTC. The encoded protein is CASSQRLAGYEQYF.